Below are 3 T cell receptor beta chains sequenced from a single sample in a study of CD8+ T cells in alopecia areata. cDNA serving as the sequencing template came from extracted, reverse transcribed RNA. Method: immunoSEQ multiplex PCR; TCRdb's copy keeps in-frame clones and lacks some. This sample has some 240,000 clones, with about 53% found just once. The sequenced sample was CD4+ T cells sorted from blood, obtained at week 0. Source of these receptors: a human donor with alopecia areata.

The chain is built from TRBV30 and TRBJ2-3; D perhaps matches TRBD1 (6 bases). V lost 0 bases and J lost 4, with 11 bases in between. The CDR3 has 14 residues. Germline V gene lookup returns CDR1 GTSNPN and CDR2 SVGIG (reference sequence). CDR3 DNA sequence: TGTGCCTGGAGTGTAGGGGGTGGGGCAGATACGCAGTATTTT. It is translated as CAWSVGGGADTQYF.

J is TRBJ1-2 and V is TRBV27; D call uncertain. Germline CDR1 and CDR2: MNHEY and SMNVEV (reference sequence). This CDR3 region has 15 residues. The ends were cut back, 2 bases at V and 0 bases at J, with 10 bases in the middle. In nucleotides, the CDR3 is TGTGCCAGCAGTTTAAAGGGCGGATCTAACTATGGCTACACCTTC. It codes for CASSLKGGSNYGYTF.

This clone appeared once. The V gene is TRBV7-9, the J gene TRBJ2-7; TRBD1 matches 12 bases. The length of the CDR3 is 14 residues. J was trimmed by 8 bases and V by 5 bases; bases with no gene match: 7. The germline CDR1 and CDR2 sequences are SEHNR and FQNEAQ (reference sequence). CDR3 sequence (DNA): TGTGCCAGCAGCAAAGAGGGACAGGGGGCGCAGCAGTACTTC. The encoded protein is CASSKEGQGAQQYF.